This T cell receptor beta chain was obtained from a study of OX40 agonist ivuxolimab in advanced cancers. Study-level information: Partial responses were recorded for three patients, including one with hepatocellular carcinoma and two with cutaneous melanoma.

The data were produced by immunoSEQ multiplex PCR, yet TCRdb's version contains in-frame clones alone and is incomplete. Here the sample spans roughly 67,000 clones, around four fifths being singletons. The CDR3 is 13 amino acids. V was pared by 6 bases and J by 5 bases, with 13 bases between. Germline values: CDR1 MDHEN, CDR2 SYDVKM. The source is an adult with an advanced solid tumor such as melanoma, head and neck, liver or kidney cancer. The chain joins TRBV28 to TRBJ1-1, with D possibly TRBD1 on 6 matching bases. The sequenced sample was CD4+ or CD8+ T cells sorted from blood, obtained in a trial of the OX40 agonist ivuxolimab. The CDR3 DNA follows: TGTGCCAGCAGGGGGCGTAGGGGGACTGAAGCTTTCTTT. Translated, it gives CASRGRRGTEAFF.